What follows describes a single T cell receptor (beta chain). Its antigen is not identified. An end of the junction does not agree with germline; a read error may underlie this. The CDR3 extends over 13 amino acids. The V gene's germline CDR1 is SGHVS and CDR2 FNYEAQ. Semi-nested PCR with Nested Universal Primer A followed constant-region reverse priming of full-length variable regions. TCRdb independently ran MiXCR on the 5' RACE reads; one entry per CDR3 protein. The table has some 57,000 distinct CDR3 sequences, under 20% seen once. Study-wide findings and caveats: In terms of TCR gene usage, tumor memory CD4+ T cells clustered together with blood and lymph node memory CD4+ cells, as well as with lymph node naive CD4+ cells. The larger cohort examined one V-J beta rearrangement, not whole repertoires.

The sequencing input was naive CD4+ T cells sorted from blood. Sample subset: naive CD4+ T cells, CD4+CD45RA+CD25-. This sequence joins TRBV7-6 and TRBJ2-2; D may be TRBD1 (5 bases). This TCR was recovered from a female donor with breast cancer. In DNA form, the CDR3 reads TGTGCCAGCGGCTTACCAACAGGCGGGGAGCTGTTTTTT. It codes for CASGLPTGGELFF.